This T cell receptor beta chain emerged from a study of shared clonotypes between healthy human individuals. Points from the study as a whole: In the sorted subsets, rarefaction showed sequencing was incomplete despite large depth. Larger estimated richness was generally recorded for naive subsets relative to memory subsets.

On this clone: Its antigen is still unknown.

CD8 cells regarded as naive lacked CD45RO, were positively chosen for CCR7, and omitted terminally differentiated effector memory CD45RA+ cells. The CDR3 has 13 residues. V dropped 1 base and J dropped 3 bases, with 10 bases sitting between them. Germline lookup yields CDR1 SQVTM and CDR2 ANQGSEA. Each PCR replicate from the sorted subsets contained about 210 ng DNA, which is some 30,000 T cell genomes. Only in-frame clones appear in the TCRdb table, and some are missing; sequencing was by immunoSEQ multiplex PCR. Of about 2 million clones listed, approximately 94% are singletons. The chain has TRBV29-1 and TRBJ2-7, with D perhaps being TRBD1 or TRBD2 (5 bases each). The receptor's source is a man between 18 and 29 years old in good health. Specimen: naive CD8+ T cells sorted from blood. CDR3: CSVEGGVGYEQYF. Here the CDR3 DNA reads TGCAGCGTTGAAGGAGGGGTGGGCTACGAGCAGTACTTC.